This TCR beta chain was recovered during a study of blood T cell repertoires in COVID-19 (dated by TCRdb to about 2020). Study-wide context: The collaborator samples originated in the United States, Italy and Spain and spanned the acute and convalescent phases of COVID-19. The prospective study material was composed of cDNA or gDNA derived from T cells, B-cell-depleted T cells, or PBMCs. Subjects who had been exposed to COVID-19, were actively infected with it, or had recovered from it provided the deeply sampled blood TCRbeta repertoires that made up the dataset. The repertoires were released in a freely available public database intended as a resource for research on the immune response to SARS-CoV-2. Samples were obtained from the ongoing ImmuneRACE study (first 160 participants) and from about 1,300 subjects provided by 6 global collaborators. The sample metadata nearly always contained a de-identified subject ID, COVID-19 status, age in years and sex. Where HLA class I and class II types were available, the types were taken from metadata supplied by the sample provider, not from assay-based typing. Findings and caveats that apply to the study as a whole: How much clinical and demographic metadata was included differed by source and by participant, and the metadata was provided uncurated.

The immunoSEQ Assay, a bias-controlled multiplex PCR, was used to amplify TCRbeta CDR3 regions from genomic DNA. The source study handled its data this way. The number of nucleated cells in each sample was estimated from the amplification of reference gene primers within the assay. To quantify the absolute abundance of each unique TCRbeta CDR3 rearrangement, sequence reads were collapsed and filtered. For each sample, productive Simpson clonality was calculated by taking the square root of Simpson's diversity index across productive rearrangements. Held by TCRdb, this immuneACCESS table contains in-frame sequences only and omits some clones. Under half of the omission traces to an unresolved V gene where checked; the cause of the rest is unknown. The V and J calls and clone size come from that table; D and trimming were worked out from the DNA. This sample gives 30,000 to 45,000 clones in total; around 88% of them show up just once. Around 4.9% of the sample is in the top ten clones.

On this clone itself: This receptor's antigen is unknown. Per-nucleotide qualities are absent, and no much larger clonotype sits a single base away.

The collaborating institutions used their own protocols to collect whole blood in K2EDTA tubes. Collaborator samples were shipped for TCRbeta analysis as frozen whole blood, isolated PBMCs, or DNA extracted from either sample type. The TCR originated in a woman in her sixties or seventies with active COVID-19. Sequenced sample: peripheral blood.

DNA sequence: TGTGCCAGCAGTACCAACAACCGGGGGTACGAGCAGTACTTC. It is translated as CASSTNNRGYEQYF. The chain is encoded by TRBV6-5 joined to TRBJ2-7; TRBD2 is a possible D gene, resting on 6 matching bases. CDR1 and CDR2 (MNHEY, SVGAGI) derive from the germline V gene. Trimming costs V 5 bases and J 4 bases, and their ends lie 15 bases apart. Measured from the cysteine to the phenylalanine, the CDR3 is 14 residues long. Just the 42-base CDR3 DNA is kept, in frame starting at base 1.